The entry below gives a single T cell receptor beta chain sequence along with its context. The data originate from a study of blood T cell repertoires in COVID-19. Study at large: Collection of acute and convalescent COVID-19 samples took place in the United States, Italy and Spain. The cDNA or gDNA used as material had been derived from T cells, B-cell-depleted T cells, or PBMCs.

The CDR3 covers 14 residues. J lost 2 bases, V lost 5 bases, and 6 bases had no gene match. Germline CDR1 LGHNA, CDR2 YSLEER. Study processing details: The assay estimated nucleated cells by amplifying reference gene primers. Only in-frame clones appear in the TCRdb table, and some are missing; sequencing was by immunoSEQ multiplex PCR. V and J calls and clone size are those listed in that table; D and trimming were worked out from the DNA. The sample includes some 190,000 clones, around 89% of them seen just once. The sequenced sample consisted of peripheral blood. This TCR derives from a human donor in a cohort sampled during active COVID-19. This chain links TRBV4-3 with TRBJ2-7, with TRBD1 matching 7 bases. For the CDR3, the DNA is TGCGCCAGCAGCACCCAGACAGGGACCTACGAGCAGTACTTC. Amino acids: CASSTQTGTYEQYF.